This TCR beta chain was documented in a study of blood T cell repertoires in COVID-19. V was pared by 4 bases and J by 11 bases, with 11 bases of the junction left unmatched. The CDR3 consists of 15 residues. Germline values: CDR1 LNHNV, CDR2 YYDKDF (reference sequence). In the authors' workflow: Reference gene primer amplification gave nucleated cell count estimates. Here immunoSEQ multiplex PCR was the method, and the copy in TCRdb shows in-frame clones only, minus some. V and J calls and clone size come straight from that table; D and trimming were deduced from the DNA. The table records approximately 220,000 clones, 85% to 90% of them present only once.

The J gene is TRBJ1-3, the V gene TRBV15; 10 bases match TRBD1. The origin of this receptor is a man younger than 45 who had recovered from COVID-19. Sequencing was performed on PBMCs or T cells enriched from blood (not recorded which). In nucleotides, the CDR3 is TGTGCCACCAGCACGTGGGACAGGGGACAAATGCCCATATATTTT. Translating gives CATSTWDRGQMPIYF.